One sample yielded the 8 T cell receptor beta chains listed below, sequenced in a study of regulatory T cells. The primer mix had 52 TRBV and 13 TRBJ primers. Using immunoSEQ multiplex PCR, the repertoire was profiled, and TCRdb retains in-frame clones only, with some absent. The data contain roughly 30,000 clones, 80% to 95% of them singletons. These receptors are not linked to any known antigen. Study findings and constraints: In CD3G-deficient patients, conventional CD4+ T cells were enriched for hydrophobic CDR3 residues at positions 6 and 7.

The sample consisted of conventional CD4+ T cells sorted from blood. The receptors shown here come from a person in their late teens or twenties with CD3G deficiency.

The CDR3 DNA reads as TGTGCCAGCAGTTCAAACACAGATACGCAGTATTTT. It translates to CASSSNTDTQYF. V and J are TRBV28 and TRBJ2-3; no definite D call. Germline V gene data show CDR1 as MDHEN and CDR2 as SYDVKM. The V end was cut by 4 bases, the J end by 2 bases, with 4 bases between. The CDR3 totals 12 residues.

The chain has TRBV11-2 and TRBJ2-5; TRBD2 matches 12 bases. V shed 1 base and J 3 bases; nucleotides not matched to a gene: 6. From germline, CDR1 is SGHAT and CDR2 FQNNGV. The CDR3 is made up of 17 amino acids. This CDR3 is CASSLVWLAGGKETQYF. CDR3 nucleotides: TGTGCCAGCAGCTTAGTGTGGCTAGCGGGGGGGAAAGAGACCCAGTACTTC.

The chain uses TRBV6-1 and TRBJ2-7; a possible D gene is TRBD1 (6 bases). The CDR3 contains 13 residues. Germline CDR1 MNHNS, CDR2 SASEGT. The V end lost 5 bases, the J end lost 5 bases, and 13 bases lay between the germline ends. CDR3 sequence reads: CASSTKQGHEQYF. CDR3 DNA sequence: TGTGCCAGCAGTACAAAACAGGGCCACGAGCAGTACTTC.

This clone was recorded once. V usage is TRBV5-1 and J usage is TRBJ2-1; D gene ambiguous. The CDR3 is 14 residues long. Looked up from germline, CDR1 is SGHRS and CDR2 is YFSETQ. V lost 4 bases and J 10 bases, leaving 18 bases between the germline ends. In DNA, the CDR3 is TGCGCCAGCAGCCGGGCCCCCCCTGCAGGAGAGCAGTTCTTC. It encodes CASSRAPPAGEQFF.

The J gene is TRBJ2-6, the V gene TRBV9; D remains ambiguous. Trimming left V 0 bases short and J 0 bases short, with 4 bases between. The CDR3 extends over 15 amino acids. The germline V gene has CDR1 SGDLS and CDR2 YYNGEE. The CDR3 region is CASSVGYSGANVLTF. The CDR3 DNA sequence: TGTGCCAGCAGCGTAGGTTACTCTGGGGCCAACGTCCTGACTTTC. Combining the CDR3 with reference TRBV9 and TRBJ2-6 gives the whole variable domain DSGVTQTPKHLITATGQRVTLRCSPRSGDLSVYWYQQSLDQGLQFLIQYYNGEERAKGNILERFSAQQFPDLHSELNLSSLELGDSALYFCASSVGYSGANVLTFGAGSRLTVL.

The chain employs TRBV7-8 and TRBJ2-7; D perhaps matches TRBD2 (7 bases). Trimming removed 5 bases at V and 2 bases at J, with 16 bases between. The CDR3 covers 15 residues. CDR1 is SGHVS and CDR2 is FQNEAQ in the germline V gene. For the CDR3, the DNA is TGTGCCAGCAGCCTCGGACTAGGGGGGACCTACGAGCAGTACTTC. This translates into CASSLGLGGTYEQYF.

This chain uses TRBV6-1 with TRBJ1-4; maybe TRBD1 (5 bases). CDR1 is MNHNS, CDR2 SASEGT, per germline. V gave up 0 bases and J gave up 8 bases, with 13 bases separating them. The CDR3 length is 15 residues. CDR3 nucleotides: TGTGCCAGCAGTGAAGCGCGAGGAGGGGTCGAAAAACTGTTTTTT. This sequence encodes CASSEARGGVEKLFF.

This sequence joins TRBV5-1 and TRBJ2-1; TRBD2 matches at 7 bases. CDR3 length equals 15 residues. Trimming took 2 bases from V and 9 from J; bases not matched to a gene: 11. Looked up from germline, CDR1 is SGHRS and CDR2 is YFSETQ. Here the CDR3 reads CASSFEGRLAPEQFF. The CDR3 nucleotides are TGCGCCAGCAGCTTTGAGGGCCGACTAGCCCCTGAGCAGTTCTTC.